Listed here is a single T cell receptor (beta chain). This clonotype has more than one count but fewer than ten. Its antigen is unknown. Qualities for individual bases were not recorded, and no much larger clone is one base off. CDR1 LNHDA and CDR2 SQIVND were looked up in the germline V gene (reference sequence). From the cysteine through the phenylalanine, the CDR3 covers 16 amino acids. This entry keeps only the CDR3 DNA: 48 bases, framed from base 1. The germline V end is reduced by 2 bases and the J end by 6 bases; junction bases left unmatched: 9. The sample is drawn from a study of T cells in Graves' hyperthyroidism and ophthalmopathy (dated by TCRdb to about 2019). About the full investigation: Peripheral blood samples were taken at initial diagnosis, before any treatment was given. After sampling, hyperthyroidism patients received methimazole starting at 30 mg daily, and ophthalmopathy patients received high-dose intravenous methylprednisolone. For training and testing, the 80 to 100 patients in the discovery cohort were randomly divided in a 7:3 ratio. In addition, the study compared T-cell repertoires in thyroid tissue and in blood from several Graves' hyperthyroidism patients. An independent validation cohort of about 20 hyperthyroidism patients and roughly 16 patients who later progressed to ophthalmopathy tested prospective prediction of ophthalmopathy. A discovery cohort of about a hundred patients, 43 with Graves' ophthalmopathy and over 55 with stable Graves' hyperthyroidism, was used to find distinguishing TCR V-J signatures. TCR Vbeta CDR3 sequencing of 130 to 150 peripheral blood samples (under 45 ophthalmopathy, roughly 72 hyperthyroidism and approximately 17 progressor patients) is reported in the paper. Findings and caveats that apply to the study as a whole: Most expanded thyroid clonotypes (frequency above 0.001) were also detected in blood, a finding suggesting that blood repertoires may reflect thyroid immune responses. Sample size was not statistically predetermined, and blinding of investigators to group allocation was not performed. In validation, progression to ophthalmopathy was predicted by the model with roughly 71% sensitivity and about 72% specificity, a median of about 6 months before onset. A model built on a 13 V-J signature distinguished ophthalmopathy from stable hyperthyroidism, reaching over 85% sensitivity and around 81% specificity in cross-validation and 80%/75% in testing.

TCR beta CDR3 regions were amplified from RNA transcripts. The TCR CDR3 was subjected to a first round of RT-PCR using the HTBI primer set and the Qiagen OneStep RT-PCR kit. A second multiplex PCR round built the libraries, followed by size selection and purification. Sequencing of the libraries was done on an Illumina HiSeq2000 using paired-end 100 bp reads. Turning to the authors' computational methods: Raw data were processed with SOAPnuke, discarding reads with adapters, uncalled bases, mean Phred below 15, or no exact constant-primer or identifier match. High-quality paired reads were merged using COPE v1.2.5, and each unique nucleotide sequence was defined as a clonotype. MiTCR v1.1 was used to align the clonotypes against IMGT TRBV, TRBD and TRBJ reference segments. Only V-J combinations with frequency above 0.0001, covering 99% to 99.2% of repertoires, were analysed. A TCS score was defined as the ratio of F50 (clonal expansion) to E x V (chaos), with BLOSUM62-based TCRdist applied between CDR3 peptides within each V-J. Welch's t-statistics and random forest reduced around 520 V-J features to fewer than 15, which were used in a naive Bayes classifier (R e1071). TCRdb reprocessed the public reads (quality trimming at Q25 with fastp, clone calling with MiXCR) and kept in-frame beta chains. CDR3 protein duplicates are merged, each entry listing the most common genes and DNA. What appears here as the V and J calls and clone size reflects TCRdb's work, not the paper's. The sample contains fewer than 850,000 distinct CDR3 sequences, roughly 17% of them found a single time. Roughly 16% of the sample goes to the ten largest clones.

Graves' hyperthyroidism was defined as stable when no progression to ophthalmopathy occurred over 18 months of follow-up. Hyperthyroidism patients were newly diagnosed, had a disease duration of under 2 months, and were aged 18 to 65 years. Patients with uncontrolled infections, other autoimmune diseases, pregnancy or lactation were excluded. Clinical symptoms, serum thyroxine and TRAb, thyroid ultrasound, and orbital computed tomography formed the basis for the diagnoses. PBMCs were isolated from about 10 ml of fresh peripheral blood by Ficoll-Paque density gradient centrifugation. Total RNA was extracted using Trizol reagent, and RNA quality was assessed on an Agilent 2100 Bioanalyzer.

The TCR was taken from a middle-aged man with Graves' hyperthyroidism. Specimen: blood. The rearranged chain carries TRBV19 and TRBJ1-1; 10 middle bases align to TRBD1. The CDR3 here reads CASSIPRTGGNAEAFF. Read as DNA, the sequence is TGTGCCAGTAGTATACCAAGGACAGGGGGTAACGCTGAAGCTTTCTTT.